Below are 22 T cell receptor beta chains sequenced from a single sample in a study of T cells in Graves' hyperthyroidism and ophthalmopathy. Amplification yielded TCR beta CDR3 regions, with RNA transcripts as the source. The primer set for the first-round RT-PCR of the TCR CDR3 was HTBI. From the multiplex PCR reads, TCRdb called clonotypes with MiXCR, one entry per CDR3 protein. The sample holds some 380,000 distinct CDR3 sequences, roughly 12% seen once. The material sequenced was blood. All receptors derive from a young man with Graves' hyperthyroidism that later progressed to Graves' ophthalmopathy.

This clonotype was observed a handful of times. The chain is built from TRBV4-1 and TRBJ1-1; D is ambiguous. This CDR3 region has 15 residues. Trimming pared 4 bases from V and 7 bases from J, leaving 19 bases between. CDR1 is MGHRA and CDR2 is YSYEKL in the germline V gene. CDR3 coding DNA: TGCGCCAGCAGCCCCGGTTATTACCCGGGCATTGAAGCTTTCTTT. This encodes CASSPGYYPGIEAFF.

The V and J genes are TRBV5-1 and TRBJ1-1; D remains ambiguous. V dropped 2 bases and J dropped 7 bases, with 12 bases sitting between them. This CDR3 region has 13 residues. CDR1 is SGHRS, CDR2 YFSETQ, per germline. The CDR3 DNA follows: TGCGCCAGCAGCTTTGCAGAGCGGGGTGAAGCTTTCTTT. Residues: CASSFAERGEAFF.

The rearrangement joins TRBV10-3 to TRBJ2-1; D possibly corresponds to TRBD2 (6 bases). The CDR3 is made up of 17 amino acids. V shed 6 bases and J shed 0 bases, with 18 bases lying between them. The germline V gene has CDR1 ENHRY and CDR2 SYGVKD. The CDR3 reads CAISVTSSRTSYNEQFF. The DNA for the CDR3 is TGTGCCATCAGCGTCACTAGCTCAAGAACCTCCTACAATGAGCAGTTCTTC.

In this sample, this clonotype turned up many times. This rearrangement joins TRBV6-1 to TRBJ2-1; TRBD2 aligns across 14 bases. V lost 5 bases and J lost 7; bases outside the gene matches: 7. The CDR3 loop spans 16 amino acids. The germline V gene has CDR1 MNHNS and CDR2 SASEGT. CDR3 region: CASSRLAGGPGNEQFF. The CDR3 DNA is TGTGCCAGCAGTCGACTAGCGGGGGGGCCGGGTAATGAGCAGTTCTTC.

This clonotype has at least ten counts. The chain couples TRBV27 to TRBJ1-1, with TRBD1 identical over 7 bases. The CDR3 has 17 residues. Germline loops: CDR1 MNHEY, CDR2 SMNVEV (reference sequence). V shed 0 bases and J 1 base; nucleotides not matched to a gene: 8. In DNA, the CDR3 is TGTGCCAGCAGTTTATCCAGTAAGAGGGGGCCGAACACTGAAGCTTTCTTT. Its protein product is CASSLSSKRGPNTEAFF.

This clonotype was counted many times. The chain is built from TRBV27 and TRBJ2-1; D is unresolved. The germline CDR1 and CDR2 sequences are MNHEY and SMNVEV (reference sequence). The germline V and J ends were trimmed by 3 bases and 7 bases, with 10 bases remaining between them. The CDR3 has 13 residues. The CDR3 protein is CASSFGQMNEQFF. DNA of the CDR3: TGTGCCAGCAGTTTTGGGCAGATGAATGAGCAGTTCTTC.

CDR3 DNA: TGTGCCAGTACCCCAAGGCAGCAGCTCTATAATTCACCCCTCCACTTT. The encoded protein is CASTPRQQLYNSPLHF. This chain uses TRBV19 with TRBJ1-6, with unresolved D. Trimming took 7 bases from V and 3 from J, leaving 16 bases between them. From germline, CDR1 is LNHDA and CDR2 SQIVND (reference sequence). The CDR3 totals 16 residues. Complete variable domain (other parts from reference TRBV19 and TRBJ1-6): DGGITQSPKYLFRKEGQNVTLSCEQNLNHDAMYWYRQDPGQGLRLIYYSQIVNDFQKGDIAEGYSVSREKKESFPLTVTSAQKNPTAFYLCASTPRQQLYNSPLHFGNGTRLTVT.

This clonotype was recorded at least ten times. The chain has TRBV28 and TRBJ1-6; D is undetermined. CDR3 length: 14 amino acids. With 8 bases removed from V and 2 bases from J, the gap between germline ends came to 10 bases. Germline V gene sequence: CDR1 MDHEN, CDR2 SYDVKM. CDR3 bases: TGTGCCAGCCACGGAGAAACCTATAATTCACCCCTCCACTTT. This sequence encodes CASHGETYNSPLHF.

This clonotype has at least ten counts. The V and J genes are TRBV27 and TRBJ1-2; D ambiguous. The length of the CDR3 is 15 residues. CDR1 and CDR2 (germline): MNHEY, SMNVEV (reference sequence). V gave up 3 bases and J gave up 5 bases, with 16 bases separating them. The CDR3 is CASSFRALSWYGYTF. In DNA form, the CDR3 reads TGTGCCAGCAGTTTCCGAGCCCTAAGCTGGTATGGCTACACCTTC.

The chain links TRBV6-2 or TRBV6-3 to TRBJ2-3; D gene unclear. Germline V gene data show CDR1 as MNHEY and CDR2 as SVGEGT. The V end lost 0 bases, the J end lost 7 bases, and 11 bases lay between the germline ends. The CDR3 covers 14 residues. The CDR3 sequence is CASSYSNEVYTQYF. Written as DNA, the CDR3 is TGTGCCAGCAGTTACTCGAATGAGGTCTATACGCAGTATTTT.

This clonotype has a count of ten or more. The rearrangement links TRBV12-3 or TRBV12-4 to TRBJ2-1; TRBD2 matches 11 bases. CDR3 length equals 16 residues. J was trimmed by 6 bases and V by 5 bases; bases with no gene match: 9. The CDR3 DNA is TGTGCCAGCAGTGGCACCGGGACTAGCGGTCCCAATGAGCAGTTCTTC. It specifies CASSGTGTSGPNEQFF.

This rearrangement joins TRBV20-1 to TRBJ1-4; D is possibly TRBD1 (6 bases). The germline V gene has CDR1 DFQATT and CDR2 SNEGSKA (reference sequence). CDR3 size: 14 residues. Trimming cost V 3 bases and J 4 bases, with 12 bases left between them. The CDR3 spells CSASGGTFNEKLFF. CDR3 bases: TGCAGTGCTAGTGGGGGGACATTTAATGAAAAACTGTTTTTT.

This clonotype was picked up many times. V gene TRBV16 combines with J gene TRBJ1-2; 9 nucleotides match TRBD1. Germline-derived CDR1 and CDR2 are KGHSY and FQNENV. With 3 bases clipped from V and 5 bases from J, the junction kept 7 bases outside the gene matches. The CDR3 runs to 15 residues. CDR3 nucleotide sequence: TGTGCCAGCAGCCAGCCGACAGGGGGGATGTATGGCTACACCTTC. Translated: CASSQPTGGMYGYTF.

This clonotype appeared many times. J is TRBJ2-5 and V is TRBV7-2; maybe TRBD2 (7 bases). The V end lost 2 bases, the J end lost 5 bases, and 15 bases lay between the germline ends. The CDR3 is made up of 15 amino acids. CDR1 and CDR2 (germline): SGHTA, FQGNSA. The CDR3 is CASSLWGGPSETQYF. The CDR3 DNA sequence: TGTGCCAGCAGCTTATGGGGGGGCCCTTCGGAGACCCAGTACTTC.

This clonotype was found many times. This sequence joins TRBV9 and TRBJ2-7, with a possible D match to TRBD1 (6 bases). Germline V lookup: CDR1 SGDLS, CDR2 YYNGEE. Trimming cost V 4 bases and J 3 bases, with 14 bases left between them. This CDR3 has 14 residues. The CDR3: CASSPRQVHYEQYF. The CDR3 nucleotides are TGTGCCAGCAGCCCCCGACAGGTGCACTACGAGCAGTACTTC.

This clonotype has ten or more counts. The chain has TRBV28 and TRBJ2-5; D call uncertain. The CDR3 is 13 residues long. The ends were cut back, 5 bases at V and 1 base at J, with 8 bases in the middle. From germline, CDR1 is MDHEN and CDR2 SYDVKM. This CDR3 reads CASSMGFQETQYF. The CDR3 DNA sequence: TGTGCCAGCAGTATGGGATTCCAAGAGACCCAGTACTTC.

This clonotype has ten or more counts. The chain links TRBV10-2 to TRBJ1-4; no definite D call. Germline-derived CDR1 and CDR2 are WSHSY and SAAADI. V lost 7 bases and J 6 bases, leaving 12 bases between the germline ends. There are 13 residues in the CDR3. CDR3 coding DNA: TGCGCCAGCAAAGGGATGGTGGATGAAAAACTGTTTTTT. Protein product: CASKGMVDEKLFF.

This clonotype was found many times. The chain has TRBV20-1 and TRBJ2-5; D remains unclear. The CDR3 is 11 amino acids. Trimming stripped 1 base from V and 5 bases from J, with 5 bases between. CDR1 DFQATT and CDR2 SNEGSKA come from the germline V gene (reference sequence). This chain's CDR3 is CSARVGETQYF. The CDR3 DNA reads as TGCAGTGCTAGAGTGGGGGAGACCCAGTACTTC.

This clonotype was picked up a small number of times. This chain uses TRBV30 with TRBJ1-5, with no clear D. Trimming removed 0 bases at V and 4 bases at J, with 10 bases between. This CDR3 region has 14 residues. Germline CDR1 reads GTSNPN; CDR2 reads SVGIG (reference sequence). The CDR3 spells CAWSVASFNQPQHF. CDR3 sequence (DNA): TGTGCCTGGAGTGTAGCGAGTTTTAATCAGCCCCAGCATTTT. Looking up the rest from reference TRBV30 and TRBJ1-5 gives the full variable domain: SQTIHQWPATLVQPVGSPLSLECTVEGTSNPNLYWYRQAAGRGLQLLFYSVGIGQISSEVPQNLSASRPQDRQFILSSKKLLLSDSGFYLCAWSVASFNQPQHFGDGTRLSIL.

This chain links TRBV12-3 or TRBV12-4 with TRBJ1-2; maybe TRBD1 (6 bases). This CDR3 contains 12 residues. V shed 3 bases and J shed 6 bases, with 8 bases lying between them. CDR3 in amino acids: CASSFTGNGYTF. CDR3 sequence (DNA): TGTGCCAGCAGTTTCACAGGGAATGGCTACACCTTC.

V gene TRBV19 combines with J gene TRBJ2-3; D is possibly TRBD2 (6 bases). Germline V gives CDR1 LNHDA, CDR2 SQIVND (reference sequence). With 2 bases removed from V and 0 bases from J, the gap between germline ends came to 15 bases. The CDR3 consists of 17 residues. The CDR3 sequence is CASSIRRGHSSTDTQYF. DNA for the CDR3: TGTGCCAGTAGTATACGGCGGGGTCACTCTAGCACAGATACGCAGTATTTT.

This clonotype was counted many times. The chain combines TRBV10-1 with TRBJ1-2; D is unresolved. This CDR3 has 13 amino acids. V lost 4 bases to trimming and J lost 4 bases, with 10 bases between them. Germline V gene lookup returns CDR1 WNHNN and CDR2 SYGVQD (reference sequence). Here the CDR3 reads CASSVSRTYGYTF. The DNA for the CDR3 is TGCGCCAGCAGTGTCTCGAGGACCTATGGCTACACCTTC.